These 32 T cell receptor beta chains share one sample of origin, sequenced in a study of T cell responses to AZD1222 COVID-19 vaccine. Some clones are missing from TCRdb's copy, which holds only in-frame ones; the method was immunoSEQ multiplex PCR. The sample gives 130,000 to 150,000 clones, about nine tenths of which show up once; 1.5% to 2% is in the top ten. The sequenced sample was peripheral blood, obtained 28 days after the second AZD1222 dose. These TCRs come from an adult who received the AZD1222 COVID-19 vaccine.

This chain joins TRBV4-3 and TRBJ1-1, with D possibly matching TRBD1 (6 bases). With 0 bases removed from V and 4 bases from J, the gap between germline ends came to 18 bases. This CDR3 region has 17 residues. Germline CDR1 and CDR2: LGHNA and YSLEER. CDR3 in DNA: TGCGCCAGCAGCCAAGATTGGAGTAGGGGGGCGGGCACTGAAGCTTTCTTT. This codes for CASSQDWSRGAGTEAFF.

V gene TRBV7-8 combines with J gene TRBJ1-6; TRBD1 aligns across 7 bases. This CDR3 has 16 amino acids. Trimming at V came to 5 bases and at J to 8 bases, leaving 12 bases not matched to a gene. The germline V gene encodes CDR1 SGHVS and CDR2 FQNEAQ. In DNA form, the CDR3 reads TGTGCCAGCAGCGGTCAAGACAGGGTTGACGATTCACCCCTCCACTTT. Its translation is CASSGQDRVDDSPLHF.

The chain combines TRBV9 with TRBJ2-1; TRBD2 might be the D (6 bases). V lost 2 bases and J lost 8, with 14 bases in between. The CDR3 sequence is 14 residues long. Germline-derived CDR1 and CDR2 are SGDLS and YYNGEE. The CDR3 bases are TGTGCCAGCAGCGTTAGCGGCCTCAAGCATGAGCAGTTCTTC. Residues: CASSVSGLKHEQFF.

The V gene is TRBV5-4, the J gene TRBJ1-2; D not certain. The germline V gene has CDR1 SGHNT and CDR2 YYREEE (reference sequence). Trimming shortened V by 3 bases and J by 8 bases, and 8 bases separated the two germline ends. This CDR3 has 11 residues. The CDR3 coding sequence is TGTGCCAGCAGCTCGCTACGCGGCTACACCTTC. The encoded protein is CASSSLRGYTF.

The rearrangement links TRBV29-1 to TRBJ1-1, with D possibly being TRBD1 (6 bases). Looked up from germline, CDR1 is SQVTM and CDR2 is ANQGSEA. Deletions cut 7 bases from V and 8 bases from J, with 11 bases between. The length of the CDR3 is 10 residues. CDR3 loop: CSAKDREAFF. The CDR3 nucleotides are TGCAGCGCCAAGGACAGAGAAGCTTTCTTT. Filled out from reference TRBV29-1 and TRBJ1-1, the complete variable domain reads SAVISQKPSRDICQRGTSLTIQCQVDSQVTMMFWYRQQPGQSLTLIATANQGSEATYESGFVIDKFPISRPNLTFSTLTVSNMSPEDSSIYLCSAKDREAFFGQGTRLTVV.

The gene calls are TRBV2 and TRBJ2-7; D tentatively reads TRBD1 or TRBD2 (6 bases each). The CDR3 sequence is 14 residues long. Germline values: CDR1 SNHLY, CDR2 FYNNEI. V shed 2 bases and J shed 6 bases, with 14 bases lying between them. The CDR3 nucleotides read TGTGCCAGCAGTGAAAGGGGGGAGTCTAGCGAGCAGTACTTC. Amino acids: CASSERGESSEQYF.

The chain recombines TRBV2 with TRBJ2-3; 7 bases are shared with TRBD2. Germline CDR1 reads SNHLY; CDR2 reads FYNNEI. The CDR3 runs to 14 residues. The junction had 6 bases not matched to a gene; V was cut back by 5 bases and J by 4 bases. The CDR3 region has the DNA TGTGCCAGCAGTTGGGGGACTAATTCAGATACGCAGTATTTT. This sequence encodes CASSWGTNSDTQYF.

A note on this clone: Other nucleotide sequences in the sample specify the same CDR3. This chain links TRBV4-2 with TRBJ2-7; no clear D. The CDR3 covers 14 residues. Germline V gene sequence: CDR1 LGHNA, CDR2 YNFKEQ. Trimming cost V 0 bases and J 2 bases, with 8 bases left between them. The CDR3, as DNA: TGTGCCAGCAGCCAAGACGGCCTAGCCTACGAGCAGTACTTC. Amino acids: CASSQDGLAYEQYF.

The chain recombines TRBV5-1 with TRBJ2-7; TRBD2 aligns across 11 bases. Germline V gene lookup returns CDR1 SGHRS and CDR2 YFSETQ. This CDR3 is 17 amino acids long. V lost 1 base to trimming and J lost 0 bases; unmatched junction nucleotides: 6. CDR3 amino acids: CASSLPRLAGSSYEQYF. In DNA, the CDR3 is TGCGCCAGCAGCTTGCCTAGACTAGCGGGGAGCTCCTACGAGCAGTACTTC.

Note on this clone: Its ends do not fully match the called genes, so a read error is possible. CDR3 sequence: CAIRSGSKSMDF. The CDR3 DNA is TGTGCCATCAGGAGCGGGTCAAAAAGCATGGACTTC. This chain links TRBV10-3 with TRBJ2-7; TRBD2 might be the D (6 bases). The CDR3 length is 12 residues. Germline CDR1 and CDR2: ENHRY and SYGVKD.

The chain has TRBV10-2 and TRBJ1-2; no definite D call. The germline gives CDR1 WSHSY, CDR2 SAAADI. V dropped 3 bases and J dropped 8 bases, with 22 bases sitting between them. This CDR3 comprises 16 residues. For the CDR3, the DNA is TGCGCCAGCAGTGAAATCGCAGGAGACTGGGTGGGGGGCTACACCTTC. It yields the protein CASSEIAGDWVGGYTF.

The V and J genes are TRBV3-1 (or the pseudogene TRBV3-2) and TRBJ1-6; no firm D call. There are 11 residues in the CDR3. Germline V gives CDR1 LGHDT, CDR2 YNNKEL (reference sequence). V was shortened by 2 bases and J by 10 bases, with 3 bases between the two germline ends. The CDR3 is CASSQNSPLHF. The DNA for the CDR3 is TGTGCCAGCAGCCAAAACTCACCCCTCCACTTT.

The rearrangement uses TRBV30 and TRBJ2-1; D uncertain. CDR1 is GTSNPN and CDR2 is SVGIG in the germline V gene (reference sequence). V gave up 2 bases and J gave up 6 bases, with 11 bases separating them. The CDR3 is 13 residues long. The CDR3 DNA is TGTGCCTGGAGTACCGGCCGGGTCAATGAGCAGTTCTTC. Its protein product is CAWSTGRVNEQFF.

The V and J genes are TRBV30 and TRBJ2-1; D is perhaps TRBD1 (5 bases). The CDR3 spans 12 residues. The V and J ends lost 2 bases and 4 bases respectively, with 6 bases between them. Germline V gives CDR1 GTSNPN, CDR2 SVGIG (reference sequence). The CDR3 reads CAWSQGYNEQFF. As DNA, the CDR3 is TGTGCCTGGAGTCAGGGATACAATGAGCAGTTCTTC.

V is TRBV5-1 and J is TRBJ2-1; possible D gene TRBD2, 6 bases. Germline lookup yields CDR1 SGHRS and CDR2 YFSETQ. Between the trimmed V and J ends, which lost 0 bases and 0 bases, there was a span of 13 bases. The CDR3 runs to 17 residues. The CDR3: CASSLDRGASSYNEQFF. CDR3 coding DNA: TGCGCCAGCAGCTTGGATCGCGGGGCCAGCTCCTACAATGAGCAGTTCTTC.

The sample holds a few counts of this clone. The genes are TRBV4-2 and TRBJ2-2; D tentatively fits TRBD1 or TRBD2 (5 bases each). The CDR3 extends over 15 amino acids. Looked up from germline, CDR1 is LGHNA and CDR2 is YNFKEQ. Deletions cut 1 base from V and 7 bases from J, with 13 bases between. The CDR3 region is CASSQGLVRGGELFF. DNA of the CDR3: TGTGCCAGCAGCCAAGGTTTGGTGAGGGGCGGGGAGCTGTTTTTT.

The chain employs TRBV11-2 and TRBJ2-7; D may be TRBD1 (6 bases). Trimming removed 2 bases at V and 3 bases at J, with 14 bases between. CDR3 length: 15 amino acids. Per germline, CDR1 SGHAT and CDR2 FQNNGV. The CDR3: CASSLSVGTNYEQYF. CDR3 bases: TGTGCCAGCAGCTTATCTGTCGGGACAAACTACGAGCAGTACTTC.

This chain uses TRBV20-1 with TRBJ1-1, with D unclear. Deletions cut 6 bases from V and 7 bases from J, with 12 bases between. Germline V lookup: CDR1 DFQATT, CDR2 SNEGSKA (reference sequence). CDR3 length equals 11 residues. The CDR3 nucleotides are TGCAGTGCGGCCAGGCGAATTGAAGCTTTCTTT. Translation: CSAARRIEAFF.

The chain employs TRBV19 and TRBJ1-4, with no clear D. Trimming left V 7 bases short and J 0 bases short, with 6 bases between. CDR3 length: 13 residues. Germline CDR1 LNHDA, CDR2 SQIVND (reference sequence). CDR3 DNA sequence: TGTGCCAGTACCGACGCAACTAATGAAAAACTGTTTTTT. Translated: CASTDATNEKLFF. The variable domain in full, with the rest retrieved from reference TRBV19 and TRBJ1-4, is DGGITQSPKYLFRKEGQNVTLSCEQNLNHDAMYWYRQDPGQGLRLIYYSQIVNDFQKGDIAEGYSVSREKKESFPLTVTSAQKNPTAFYLCASTDATNEKLFFGSGTQLSVL.

The rearrangement uses TRBV11-2 and TRBJ1-1; TRBD1 might be the D (5 bases). Germline CDR1 is SGHAT and CDR2 is FQNNGV. Trimming left V 2 bases short and J 5 bases short, with 12 bases between. The length of the CDR3 is 14 residues. The CDR3 region has the DNA TGTGCCAGCAGCTTATTGGCAGGGAAGACTGAAGCTTTCTTT. As protein: CASSLLAGKTEAFF.

The chain recombines TRBV19 with TRBJ1-2; 7 nucleotides align to TRBD1. With 5 bases clipped from V and 6 bases from J, the junction kept 6 bases outside the gene matches. The CDR3 covers 13 residues. The germline V gene has CDR1 LNHDA and CDR2 SQIVND (reference sequence). The CDR3 spells CASSPRQGNGYTF. DNA for the CDR3: TGTGCCAGTAGTCCTCGACAGGGAAATGGCTACACCTTC.

The chain joins TRBV6-1 to TRBJ2-5; D may be TRBD2 (5 bases). CDR3 length: 16 amino acids. The germline V gene encodes CDR1 MNHNS and CDR2 SASEGT. V was pared by 4 bases and J by 5 bases, with 20 bases between. The CDR3 sequence is CASSGKLVPREETQYF. CDR3 nucleotide sequence: TGTGCCAGCAGTGGGAAGTTAGTCCCAAGGGAGGAGACCCAGTACTTC.

With respect to this clone: Different DNA sequences within this sample yield the same CDR3. This chain connects TRBV5-1 to TRBJ2-7; the D gene is possibly TRBD2 (5 bases). CDR3 length: 14 amino acids. Germline V CDR1 and CDR2: SGHRS, YFSETQ. Trimming took 0 bases from V and 0 from J, leaving 7 bases between them. The chain's CDR3 is CASSLGGSSYEQYF. For the CDR3, the DNA is TGCGCCAGCAGCTTGGGAGGGAGCTCCTACGAGCAGTACTTC.

The CDR3 DNA reads TGTGCCAGCATCGACAGCTCCGTCAACACTGAAGCTTTCTTT. Its translation is CASIDSSVNTEAFF. The V and J genes are TRBV11-1 and TRBJ1-1, with a possible D match to TRBD1 (5 bases). CDR1 and CDR2 (germline): SGHAT, FQDESV (reference sequence). The CDR3 is 14 residues long. V was clipped by 7 bases and J by 2 bases, with 14 bases between them.

This chain connects TRBV7-9 to TRBJ2-7; 10 bases match TRBD1. There are 13 residues in the CDR3. Trimming cost V 9 bases and J 3 bases; bases outside gene matches: 5. From germline, CDR1 is SEHNR and CDR2 FQNEAQ (reference sequence). CDR3 sequence reads: CASSTGGVYEQYF. DNA of the CDR3: TGTGCCAGTTCGACAGGGGGCGTCTACGAGCAGTACTTC.

J is TRBJ2-1 and V is TRBV19; D is perhaps TRBD2 (5 bases). The CDR3 length is 11 residues. Trimming pared 5 bases from V and 10 bases from J, leaving 9 bases between. The germline CDR1 and CDR2 sequences are LNHDA and SQIVND (reference sequence). The CDR3 DNA follows: TGTGCCAGTAGTCGGTGGGAGGAGCAGTTCTTC. Protein product: CASSRWEEQFF.

V usage is TRBV18 and J usage is TRBJ2-2; 7 bases align to TRBD1. The ends lost 2 bases at V and 1 base at J; junction bases unmatched: 7. Germline CDR1 reads KGHSH; CDR2 reads LQKENI. The CDR3 runs to 17 residues. Written as DNA, the CDR3 is TGTGCCAGCTCACCAACCGGGACAGTTGAGAACACCGGGGAGCTGTTTTTT. Its translation is CASSPTGTVENTGELFF.

The chain carries TRBV10-3 and TRBJ2-1; the D gene is possibly TRBD1 (6 bases). Trimming pared 5 bases from V and 0 bases from J, leaving 8 bases between. Looked up from germline, CDR1 is ENHRY and CDR2 is SYGVKD. The CDR3 sequence is 14 residues long. The CDR3 is CAISPDSSYNEQFF. The CDR3 coding sequence is TGTGCCATCAGTCCGGACAGCTCCTACAATGAGCAGTTCTTC.

The chain is built from TRBV30 and TRBJ2-7; 8 bases are shared with TRBD1. Germline V gene lookup returns CDR1 GTSNPN and CDR2 SVGIG (reference sequence). This CDR3 contains 15 residues. With 0 bases clipped from V and 6 bases from J, the junction kept 10 bases outside the gene matches. The CDR3 is CAWSVRGQALREQYF. The CDR3 DNA reads as TGTGCCTGGAGTGTAAGGGGACAGGCCCTACGCGAGCAGTACTTC.

The chain couples TRBV12-5 to TRBJ2-1; 8 bases fit TRBD2. Losses at the gene ends were 3 bases for V and 0 bases for J; bases not matched to a gene: 10. Germline V CDR1 and CDR2: LGHNT, FRNRAP. The CDR3 loop spans 18 amino acids. In DNA, the CDR3 is TGTGCTAGTGGTTTCTCTGCGACTAGCGCTAGCTCCTACAATGAGCAGTTCTTC. Its protein product is CASGFSATSASSYNEQFF.

This chain joins TRBV12-3 or TRBV12-4 and TRBJ2-1; no clear D. Trimming left V 5 bases short and J 7 bases short, with 9 bases between. This CDR3 has 12 residues. Here the CDR3 reads CASSPSRNEQFF. Written as DNA, the CDR3 is TGTGCCAGCAGTCCCTCACGGAATGAGCAGTTCTTC.

This rearrangement joins TRBV7-2 to TRBJ2-1; D gene uncertain. Trimming took 0 bases from V and 7 from J, leaving 7 bases between them. This CDR3 is 13 amino acids long. The germline gives CDR1 SGHTA, CDR2 FQGNSA. The CDR3 here is CASSLAGLNEQFF. Here the CDR3 DNA reads TGTGCCAGCAGCTTAGCAGGGTTGAATGAGCAGTTCTTC.